Below are 4 T cell receptor beta chains sequenced from a single sample in a study of response to subunit inactivated influenza vaccine. TCRdb recomputed calls from the RT-PCR reads with MiXCR, one row per CDR3 protein. The sample includes around 490,000 distinct CDR3 sequences, 7.6% seen only once; the top ten take 10% to 15%. The material sequenced was PBMCs from blood, taken approximately 25 months after vaccination. These receptors were taken from a man between 50 and 69 years old who received an inactivated influenza vaccine.

This clonotype came up a few times. The CDR3: CASSLASAATGELFF. CDR3 bases: TGTGCCAGCAGCTTAGCTTCGGCAGCCACCGGGGAGCTGTTTTTT. V and J are TRBV7-9 and TRBJ2-2, with D unresolved. Germline CDR1 is SEHNR and CDR2 is FQNEAQ (reference sequence). There are 15 residues in the CDR3. V lost 0 bases and J lost 4, with 9 bases in between.

The chain links TRBV19 to TRBJ2-1; no firm D call. CDR1 and CDR2 (germline): LNHDA, SQIVND (reference sequence). V was clipped by 1 base and J by 7 bases, with 11 bases between them. The CDR3 consists of 14 residues. This CDR3 reads CASSIGSPRNEQFF. CDR3 nucleotide sequence: TGTGCCAGTAGTATAGGTTCCCCCAGGAATGAGCAGTTCTTC.

There are many counts of this clonotype. V is TRBV5-1 and J is TRBJ2-7; 9 positions agree with TRBD1. CDR3 length equals 13 residues. V lost 2 bases, J lost 5 bases, and 2 bases stayed unmatched. Germline-derived CDR1 and CDR2 are SGHRS and YFSETQ. The CDR3 is CASSLGQGNEQYF. Written as DNA, the CDR3 is TGCGCCAGCAGCTTAGGACAGGGGAACGAGCAGTACTTC.

The rearrangement joins TRBV6-1 to TRBJ1-5; D unresolved. This CDR3 comprises 15 residues. Trimming shortened V by 0 bases and J by 0 bases, and 6 bases separated the two germline ends. CDR1 and CDR2 from the germline V gene are MNHNS and SASEGT. The CDR3 DNA follows: TGTGCCAGCAGTGAAGCCCAGTATAGCAATCAGCCCCAGCATTTT. Protein product: CASSEAQYSNQPQHF.